This TCR beta chain was recovered during a study of human T cells and chemical hapten exposure (dated by TCRdb to 2020 to 2023). Describing the broader study: Libraries were combined into a pool for sequencing, and differences in TCR yield between samples came mainly from small differences in library volumes within the pool. From each blood RNA sample, both TCR alpha and TCR beta chains were sequenced. This study followed changes in the peripheral blood TCR repertoire in vivo during primary and secondary sensitization of alopecia patients to the hapten diphenylcyclopropenone (DPC). General findings and caveats noted by the study authors: After repeated subsampling, changes were observed in the strength of the expansion versus patch-test correlation and in the threshold at which the correlation became significant. DPC sensitization did not change the number of TCRs with a frequency above 1 in 1000, and there was no evidence of changes in global repertoire structure.

The library was made by RACE. The reads were generated on a NextSeq 500. During library preparation, unique molecular identifiers were attached to individual cDNA molecules so that TCRs could be counted quantitatively and reproducibly. The study's processing was this. The median number of TCRs per sample was roughly 100,000, ranging from roughly 23,224 to 700,000. V, J and CDR3 annotation of the TCR reads was performed with the Decombinator software suite. For PS versus PT1 abundance plots, all samples were subsampled to the same number of TCRs (28,000). TCRs were defined as expanded if absent before sensitization and observed at least eight times at the 2-week time point. TCRdb took the public reads, trimmed them with fastp at Q25, ran MiXCR for clone calling and kept in-frame beta chains. Each CDR3 protein gets just one entry, which takes the most common genes and DNA from the rows behind it. TCRdb, not the authors, supplied the V and J calls. Within this sample are approximately 34,000 distinct CDR3 sequences, with around 5.5% of them counted one time only. Around 13% of the sample is in the top ten clones.

Including cysteine and phenylalanine, the CDR3 has 15 amino acids. Only the CDR3 portion is preserved as DNA: 45 bases, with reading frame beginning at the first base. V is shortened by 3 bases, J by 0 bases, and the region joining them spans 11 bases. The germline V gene provides CDR1 KGHSH and CDR2 LQKENI. According to the study, the label for this sample's time point signals: healthy volunteer bleed at 6 weeks. Unfractionated whole blood was collected in Tempus Blood RNA tubes, and total RNA was extracted from that blood. About 5 healthy volunteers were used as TCR sequencing controls and were bled at day 0, 2 weeks and 6 weeks. This clonotype was counted many times. What antigen it recognizes has not been identified. No much larger clone is present one base from it, and per-base qualities are unavailable.

This receptor was obtained from a human donor in good health. Some clones in this sample may be carry-over from other donors' samples. The specimen sequenced was whole blood. The chain joins TRBV18 to TRBJ1-2; a confident D gene designation cannot be given. The CDR3 protein: CASSPRTAANYGYTF. The bases read TGTGCCAGCTCACCTAGGACTGCAGCTAACTATGGCTACACCTTC.